The 27 T cell receptor beta chains reported below all come from one sample, sequenced in a study of regulatory T cells in long-lasting Graves disease. Relying on iRepertoire HTBI primers and Arm-PCR of CDR3 regions, the team built TCR beta libraries. TCRdb re-analysed the multiplex PCR reads in MiXCR, keeping a single row per CDR3 protein. Counted here are about 430,000 distinct CDR3 sequences, about 15% occurring once; the ten biggest clones make up approximately 7.6%. Indicated time point: newly diagnosed GD, antithyroid drugs for less than 3 months. Scientists built the TCR library using RNA that was extracted from PBMCs. These records were also assigned to another study, of T cells in Graves' hyperthyroidism and ophthalmopathy.

The source material was peripheral blood mononuclear cells (PBMCs), sampled at new diagnosis, from a patient treated with antithyroid drugs. The receptors were gathered from a woman aged 40 to 55 with Graves disease.

At least ten counts were recorded for this clonotype. The chain has TRBV20-1 and TRBJ2-7; no reliable D call. With 3 bases removed from V and 2 bases from J, the gap between germline ends came to 14 bases. CDR1 and CDR2 (germline): DFQATT, SNEGSKA (reference sequence). The CDR3 consists of 14 residues. CDR3 bases: TGCAGTGCTAGCTTCGGAACTATCGCCTACGAGCAGTACTTC. This translates into CSASFGTIAYEQYF.

This clonotype was counted many times. This rearrangement joins TRBV9 to TRBJ2-5; D not resolved. V was pared by 0 bases and J by 3 bases, with 12 bases between. The CDR3 is 15 residues long. From germline, CDR1 is SGDLS and CDR2 YYNGEE. This CDR3 reads CASSVGISSEETQYF. The CDR3, as DNA: TGTGCCAGCAGCGTAGGTATTAGCTCCGAAGAGACCCAGTACTTC. Full variable domain (missing parts from reference TRBV9 and TRBJ2-5): DSGVTQTPKHLITATGQRVTLRCSPRSGDLSVYWYQQSLDQGLQFLIQYYNGEERAKGNILERFSAQQFPDLHSELNLSSLELGDSALYFCASSVGISSEETQYFGPGTRLLVL.

This chain connects TRBV20-1 to TRBJ2-7; 8 bases line up with TRBD2. With 1 base clipped from V and 0 bases from J, the junction kept 8 bases outside the gene matches. The length of the CDR3 is 16 residues. Germline lookup yields CDR1 DFQATT and CDR2 SNEGSKA (reference sequence). The CDR3 region is CSARGTSRRPSYEQYF. CDR3 in DNA: TGCAGTGCTAGAGGGACTAGCCGTCGGCCCTCCTACGAGCAGTACTTC.

This chain joins TRBV14 and TRBJ2-4; D may correspond to TRBD1 or TRBD2 (5 bases each). The V end was cut by 1 base, the J end by 1 base, with 17 bases between. Looked up from germline, CDR1 is SGHDN and CDR2 is FVKESK. The CDR3 loop spans 18 amino acids. Here the CDR3 reads CASSQVFPGRGAKNIQYF. The CDR3 nucleotides are TGTGCCAGCAGCCAAGTTTTCCCGGGGCGAGGGGCCAAAAACATTCAGTACTTC.

In this sample, this clonotype turned up a few times. The V and J genes are TRBV29-1 and TRBJ2-3; D might be TRBD2 (7 bases). The CDR3 is made up of 14 amino acids. The V end lost 3 bases, the J end lost 5 bases, and 15 bases lay between the germline ends. Germline CDR1 SQVTM, CDR2 ANQGSEA. The CDR3 DNA reads as TGCAGCGTTGATGAGGGGGGGCGTGGAGATACGCAGTATTTT. Residues: CSVDEGGRGDTQYF.

This clonotype was seen ten or more times. The rearrangement links TRBV7-2 to TRBJ2-5; D possibly matches TRBD1 or TRBD2 (5 bases each). Germline CDR1 and CDR2: SGHTA and FQGNSA. This CDR3 comprises 18 residues. Trimming cost V 0 bases and J 7 bases, with 24 bases left between them. CDR3 protein: CASSLALGVAANMRTQYF. CDR3 coding DNA: TGTGCCAGCAGCTTAGCCCTGGGGGTGGCGGCGAATATGAGGACCCAGTACTTC.

This clonotype was seen many times. The rearrangement joins TRBV11-2 to TRBJ2-2; no reliable D call. CDR1 and CDR2 from the germline V gene are SGHAT and FQNNGV. The CDR3 consists of 17 residues. With 3 bases removed from V and 0 bases from J, the gap between germline ends came to 14 bases. CDR3: CASSLSQLGANTGELFF. Written as DNA, the CDR3 is TGTGCCAGCAGCTTGTCTCAATTGGGCGCGAACACCGGGGAGCTGTTTTTT.

This chain uses TRBV12-3 or TRBV12-4 with TRBJ1-2; D is ambiguous. The CDR3 is 14 amino acids. The V and J ends lost 2 bases and 6 bases respectively, with 13 bases between them. This CDR3 reads CASSLRNSLHGYTF. The CDR3 DNA follows: TGTGCCAGCAGTTTAAGGAACAGTCTCCATGGCTACACCTTC.

In its sample, this clonotype was seen many times. CDR3 nucleotides: TGTGCCAGCAGTCGATATACAGGCTCCGAGCAGTACTTC. As protein: CASSRYTGSEQYF. The gene calls are TRBV7-9 and TRBJ2-7; D might be TRBD1 (5 bases). The length of the CDR3 is 13 residues. Trimming cost V 6 bases and J 6 bases, with 15 bases left between them. Germline V gene sequence: CDR1 SEHNR, CDR2 FQNEAQ (reference sequence).

This clonotype was detected ten times or more. The genes are TRBV20-1 and TRBJ2-7; 10 nucleotides line up with TRBD2. The CDR3 sequence is 14 residues long. The germline gives CDR1 DFQATT, CDR2 SNEGSKA (reference sequence). V shed 6 bases and J 2 bases; nucleotides not matched to a gene: 7. The CDR3 DNA follows: TGCAGTGCAATTCTAGCGGGAGATACCTACGAGCAGTACTTC. Amino acid sequence: CSAILAGDTYEQYF.

This clonotype was detected ten times or more. The chain uses TRBV6-1 and TRBJ1-5; no clear D gene. V shed 6 bases and J shed 1 base, with 10 bases lying between them. Germline V gene sequence: CDR1 MNHNS, CDR2 SASEGT. The CDR3 spans 14 residues. The CDR3 region is CASRETESNQPQHF. The CDR3 DNA reads as TGTGCCAGCAGGGAGACCGAGAGCAATCAGCCCCAGCATTTT.

This clonotype was counted at least ten times. This chain links TRBV7-9 with TRBJ2-1; D may match TRBD1 or TRBD2 (6 bases each). The CDR3 length is 16 residues. The V gene lost 1 base and the J gene lost 9 bases, with 19 bases spanning the gap. In germline, CDR1 is SEHNR, CDR2 FQNEAQ (reference sequence). The CDR3 protein is CASSLVRTGARGEQFF. The CDR3 nucleotides read TGTGCCAGCAGCTTAGTGAGGACGGGAGCCAGGGGTGAGCAGTTCTTC.

This clonotype was detected ten times or more. The chain couples TRBV10-3 to TRBJ2-2; the D gene is possibly TRBD2 (6 bases). The germline V gene encodes CDR1 ENHRY and CDR2 SYGVKD. With 2 bases removed from V and 3 bases from J, the gap between germline ends came to 13 bases. This CDR3 contains 16 residues. The CDR3: CAISENPGTYTGELFF. DNA for the CDR3: TGTGCCATCAGTGAGAATCCCGGGACTTACACCGGGGAGCTGTTTTTT.

Turning to this clonotype: Given the absence of the conserved phenylalanine or tryptophan at the CDR3 end, a read error is likely. The genes are TRBV27 and TRBJ2-1; D perhaps matches TRBD2 (5 bases). Between the trimmed V and J ends, which lost 6 bases and 9 bases, there was a span of 15 bases. Germline V CDR1 and CDR2: MNHEY, SMNVEV (reference sequence). The length of the CDR3 is 13 residues. Written as DNA, the CDR3 is TGTGCCAGCAGCCGCGCAGGACTGGCTGAGCAGTTCCTC. As protein: CASSRAGLAEQFL.

There are many counts of this clonotype. The CDR3 nucleotides read TGCGCCAGCAGCGTTGCCCCGAGTGAAGATACGCAGTATTTT. This sequence encodes CASSVAPSEDTQYF. This chain links TRBV5-1 with TRBJ2-3; D is undetermined. Per the germline V gene, CDR1 is SGHRS and CDR2 is YFSETQ. There are 14 residues in the CDR3. The ends were cut back, 4 bases at V and 5 bases at J, with 14 bases in the middle.

This sequence joins TRBV9 and TRBJ1-3; 7 nucleotides match TRBD1. The V and J ends lost 3 bases and 2 bases, in that order; junction bases with no gene match: 8. The V gene's germline CDR1 is SGDLS and CDR2 YYNGEE. The CDR3 spans 16 residues. The CDR3 nucleotides are TGTGCCAGCAGCGGCCTACAGGGGTTTACTGGAAACACCATATATTTT. Translation gives CASSGLQGFTGNTIYF.

At least ten counts were recorded for this clonotype. This chain connects TRBV12-3 or TRBV12-4 to TRBJ2-1, with D possibly being TRBD1 (6 bases). The CDR3 is 14 amino acids. V shed 3 bases and J shed 6 bases, with 12 bases lying between them. The CDR3 bases are TGTGCCAGCAGTTTTAGTATAGGGGGCAATGAGCAGTTCTTC. This codes for CASSFSIGGNEQFF.

The chain links TRBV5-1 to TRBJ2-5; D possibly corresponds to TRBD2 (5 bases). The CDR3 is 13 amino acids. Germline lookup yields CDR1 SGHRS and CDR2 YFSETQ. The germline V and J ends were trimmed by 5 bases and 1 base, with 9 bases remaining between them. In DNA, the CDR3 is TGCGCCAGCAGACGGGGTTTCCAAGAGACCCAGTACTTC. Translated, it gives CASRRGFQETQYF.

The gene calls are TRBV3-1 and TRBJ2-7; 7 bases fit TRBD1. From germline, CDR1 is LGHDT and CDR2 YNNKEL (reference sequence). Trimming removed 3 bases from V and 3 bases from J; junction bases left unmatched: 5. The CDR3 has 14 residues. The CDR3 here is CASSQRDRSYEQYF. Written as DNA, the CDR3 is TGTGCCAGCAGCCAGAGGGACAGAAGCTACGAGCAGTACTTC.

This clonotype was recorded many times. The chain joins TRBV10-3 to TRBJ2-5; 10 bases fit TRBD2. The CDR3 contains 18 residues. Germline CDR1 and CDR2: ENHRY and SYGVKD. V dropped 4 bases and J dropped 5; count of bases not matched to a gene: 16. CDR3 coding DNA: TGTGCCATCAGTGCCAGTCCTCGCCCTAGCGGGAGAGGGGAGACCCAGTACTTC. Translating it yields CAISASPRPSGRGETQYF.

The sample holds many counts of this clonotype. The chain has TRBV7-8 and TRBJ2-7; possibly TRBD2 for D (5 bases). The CDR3 has 17 residues. The germline gives CDR1 SGHVS, CDR2 FQNEAQ. With 1 base removed from V and 2 bases from J, the gap between germline ends came to 18 bases. CDR3 amino acids: CASSLDPAASFAYEQYF. CDR3 nucleotide sequence: TGTGCCAGCAGCTTAGATCCCGCGGCTAGCTTTGCCTACGAGCAGTACTTC. Full variable domain (remainder filled in from reference TRBV7-8 and TRBJ2-7): GAGVSQSPRYKVAKRGQDVALRCDPISGHVSLFWYQQALGQGPEFLTYFQNEAQLDKSGLPSDRFFAERPEGSVSTLKIQRTQQEDSAVYLCASSLDPAASFAYEQYFGPGTRLTVT.

Turning to this clonotype: One base away lies a much larger clone, so this may be a sequencing read error. The chain is built from TRBV6-1 and TRBJ1-2, with no clear D. CDR3 length: 12 amino acids. Germline V gene lookup returns CDR1 MNHNS and CDR2 SASEGT. The CDR3: CANSPSAYGYTF. CDR3 bases: TGTGCCAACAGTCCGAGCGCTTATGGCTACACCTTC.

This clonotype was observed at least ten times. The chain links TRBV27 to TRBJ2-1; tentatively, D is TRBD1 (5 bases). In germline, CDR1 is MNHEY, CDR2 SMNVEV (reference sequence). The CDR3 covers 17 residues. Deletions cut 3 bases from V and 5 bases from J, with 20 bases between. CDR3 residues: CASSFRADFKSNNEQFF. The DNA of the CDR3 is TGTGCCAGCAGTTTCAGGGCAGACTTTAAGAGCAACAATGAGCAGTTCTTC.

This clonotype was seen ten or more times. The chain combines TRBV19 with TRBJ1-1; D not resolved. This CDR3 is 16 amino acids long. V was shortened by 3 bases and J by 2 bases, with 16 bases between the two germline ends. The V gene's germline CDR1 is LNHDA and CDR2 SQIVND (reference sequence). This CDR3 is CASSIPDGRSNTEAFF. The CDR3 coding sequence is TGTGCCAGTAGTATCCCGGACGGGAGGAGTAACACTGAAGCTTTCTTT.

There are many counts of this clonotype. The genes are TRBV12-3 or TRBV12-4 and TRBJ2-1; 8 nucleotides line up with TRBD1. Unmatched junction bases numbered 11, after V lost 3 bases and J lost 7 bases. CDR3 length: 16 amino acids. The chain's CDR3 is CASSLMFGQGANEQFF. DNA of the CDR3: TGTGCCAGCAGTTTGATGTTCGGGCAGGGGGCGAATGAGCAGTTCTTC.

In its sample, this clonotype was seen many times. The chain is built from TRBV28 and TRBJ2-6; D is unresolved. Germline CDR1 and CDR2: MDHEN and SYDVKM. Between the trimmed V and J ends, which lost 3 bases and 2 bases, there was a span of 14 bases. The CDR3 has 17 amino acids. The CDR3 region is CASSFWHSDAGANVLTF. In nucleotides, the CDR3 is TGTGCCAGCAGTTTTTGGCATTCAGACGCTGGGGCCAACGTCCTGACTTTC.

This clonotype was seen repeatedly, ten times or more. The V gene is TRBV11-2, the J gene TRBJ1-1, with 7 bases fitting TRBD1. Germline lookup yields CDR1 SGHAT and CDR2 FQNNGV. This CDR3 contains 14 residues. After removal of 5 bases from V and 4 bases from J, the junction contained 7 bases not matched to a gene. CDR3 bases: TGTGCCAGCAGCCCGCAGGGGGTGGGCACTGAAGCTTTCTTT. Protein sequence: CASSPQGVGTEAFF.